A selection of T cell receptor delta chains follows, all from one sample in a study of γδ T cells in repeated Plasmodium falciparum infection. TCRdb repeated clone calling on the multiplex PCR reads with CATT. The table lists 45,000 to 50,000 delta-chain clones, roughly 1.6% of them singletons. Sequencing was performed on gamma-delta T cells from blood. The receptors here all came from a pool of human donors (malaria-infected and uninfected, not separated). The CDR3 runs from the conserved cysteine through the conserved F or W. The D gene is left open where the match is weak. The size entry is marked missing in some rows and otherwise reads once, few, many or a size class.

D gene: NA; J gene: TRDJ1; V gene: TRDV1; clone size: many; CDR3 DNA: TGTGCTCTTGTCGGTACTTGGGGACACTCCGATAAACTCATCTTT; CDR3 protein: CALVGTWGHSDKLIF
D gene: TRDD3; J gene: TRDJ1; V gene: TRDV1; clone size: many; CDR3 DNA: TGTGCTCTTGGGGAGTTCGTTGCGGGGATATCCGATAAACTCATCTTT; CDR3 protein: CALGEFVAGISDKLIF
D gene: TRDD3; J gene: TRDJ1; V gene: TRDV2; clone size: many; CDR3 DNA: TGTGCCTGTGACACCGCCGGCCGGGCCAGGGTCTGGGGGACTCGACCCCTATCGCCTAAACTCATCTTT; CDR3 protein: CACDTAGRARVWGTRPLSPKLIF
D gene: TRDD3; J gene: TRDJ1; V gene: TRDV1; clone size: many; CDR3 DNA: TGTGCTCTCCGATGGGTCGTACTGGGGGATACCCATTACACCGATAAACTCATCTTT; CDR3 protein: CALRWVVLGDTHYTDKLIF
D gene: NA; J gene: TRDJ1; V gene: TRDV1; clone size: many; CDR3 DNA: TGTGCTCTTGGGGAAATCTTCCTATTTCACTGGGCGACCGATAAACTCATCTTT; CDR3 protein: CALGEIFLFHWATDKLIF
D gene: TRDD3; J gene: TRDJ1; V gene: TRDV2; clone size: many; CDR3 DNA: TGTGCCTGTGACACACTGGGGGATCCTAACGATGGGGACGATAAACTCATCTTT; CDR3 protein: CACDTLGDPNDGDDKLIF
D gene: NA; J gene: TRDJ1; V gene: TRDV1; clone size: many; CDR3 DNA: TGTGCTCTTGGGGTACCCTTTCCTACTCCCTTGGGGGAGTACACCGATAAACTCATCTTT; CDR3 protein: CALGVPFPTPLGEYTDKLIF
D gene: TRDD3; J gene: TRDJ1; V gene: TRDV1; clone size: many; CDR3 DNA: TGTGCTCTTGGGGAGCCCTTGAATGGTCCTAAAAGGGGGATACCGTACACCGATAAACTCATCTTT; CDR3 protein: CALGEPLNGPKRGIPYTDKLIF
D gene: TRDD3; J gene: TRDJ1; V gene: TRDV2; clone size: many; CDR3 DNA: TGTGCCTGTGATCCACTGGGGGATCCGTACACCGATAAACTCATCTTT; CDR3 protein: CACDPLGDPYTDKLIF
D gene: NA; J gene: TRDJ1; V gene: TRDV1; clone size: many; CDR3 DNA: TGTGCTCTTGGTCCTAGGAGGTCCCGGGTCGACCCGACCTCGTACACCGATAAACTAATCTTT; CDR3 protein: CALGPRRSRVDPTSYTDKLIF
D gene: TRDD3; J gene: TRDJ1; V gene: TRDV1; clone size: many; CDR3 DNA: TGTGCTCTTGGGGAACTCCTTCGGGGTCGGGGATACAGCACTCCGTACACCGATAAACTCATCTTT; CDR3 protein: CALGELLRGRGYSTPYTDKLIF
D gene: NA; J gene: TRDJ1; V gene: TRDV1; clone size: hyperexpanded; CDR3 DNA: TGTGCTCTTGGGGAGCTTAGGTCCCCTACTCCGGGTACCGATAAACTCATCTTT; CDR3 protein: CALGELRSPTPGTDKLIF
D gene: NA; J gene: TRDJ1; V gene: TRDV3; clone size: many; CDR3 DNA: TGTGCCTTTATTTCCTTCCCCTATTCCGGGTACACCGATAAACTCATCTTT; CDR3 protein: CAFISFPYSGYTDKLIF
D gene: NA; J gene: TRDJ1; V gene: TRDV1; clone size: medium-sized; CDR3 DNA: TGTGCTCTTGGGGCGGGGGACGGTCTAGAGGAAACCGATAAACTCATCTTT; CDR3 protein: CALGAGDGLEETDKLIF
D gene: TRDD3; J gene: TRDJ1; V gene: TRDV1; clone size: many; CDR3 DNA: TGTGCTCTTGGGGAAGATCCTACTTTCCCACTGGGGGATACCGATAAACTCATCTTT; CDR3 protein: CALGEDPTFPLGDTDKLIF
D gene: TRDD3; J gene: TRDJ1; V gene: TRDV1; clone size: many; CDR3 DNA: TGTGCTCTTGGGGGGGGAGACGGGTACTGGGGGATACGACTCATCTTT; CDR3 protein: CALGGGDGYWGIRLIF
D gene: NA; J gene: TRDJ1; V gene: TRDV1; clone size: many; CDR3 DNA: TGTGCTCTTGGGAACCTCCCCGGGCTAAACTTCCAGAAGGGTACAGAGTACACCGATAAACTCATCTTT; CDR3 protein: CALGNLPGLNFQKGTEYTDKLIF
D gene: TRDD3; J gene: TRDJ1; V gene: TRDV3; clone size: many; CDR3 DNA: TGTGCCTTCTACGGGTCTGGGGGTCGGAGTGCTAAACTCATCTTT; CDR3 protein: CAFYGSGGRSAKLIF
D gene: NA; J gene: TRDJ1; V gene: TRDV2; clone size: medium-sized; CDR3 DNA: TGTGCCTGCCACAAGAGAGTTCGTGGGGACCGACCAGGGTACACCGATAAACTCATCTTT; CDR3 protein: CACHKRVRGDRPGYTDKLIF
D gene: TRDD3; J gene: TRDJ1; V gene: TRDV1; clone size: many; CDR3 DNA: TGTGCTCTTGGGGAACTAGCTAAGGTGCTATCCTACTCTGGGGGATACGGGACTACCGATAAACTCATCTTT; CDR3 protein: CALGELAKVLSYSGGYGTTDKLIF
D gene: TRDD2; J gene: TRDJ1; V gene: TRDV1; clone size: medium-sized; CDR3 DNA: TGTGCTCTTGGGGAACTTCATCTTCCTACGAAGGGTTCCACCGATAAACTCATCTTT; CDR3 protein: CALGELHLPTKGSTDKLIF
D gene: TRDD3; J gene: TRDJ1; V gene: TRDV3; clone size: many; CDR3 DNA: TGTGCCTTTAGCTCAGGTCGGTTCTACTGGGGACCCCTGTACACCGATAAACTCATCTTT; CDR3 protein: CAFSSGRFYWGPLYTDKLIF
D gene: TRDD3; J gene: TRDJ1; V gene: TRDV1; clone size: medium-sized; CDR3 DNA: TGTGCTCTTGGGCAGTGTAGTAAGGGAGCCGGGGGATACGGACTCATCTTT; CDR3 protein: CALGQCSKGAGGYGLIF
D gene: TRDD3; J gene: TRDJ1; V gene: TRDV2; clone size: many; CDR3 DNA: TGTGCCTGTGACCACTTGGGGGATACCCTTCGTAGTAAACTCATCTTT; CDR3 protein: CACDHLGDTLRSKLIF
D gene: TRDD3; J gene: TRDJ1; V gene: TRDV1; clone size: medium-sized; CDR3 DNA: TGTGCTCTAGACGAGATTCCCCTTGACTGGGGGGGATACACCGATAAACTCATCTTT; CDR3 protein: CALDEIPLDWGGYTDKLIF
D gene: NA; J gene: TRDJ1; V gene: TRDV1; clone size: many; CDR3 DNA: TGTGCTCTTGTCGGTGTAGGGATCTGGCGGTCCCTGGGCACCGATAAACTCATCTTT; CDR3 protein: CALVGVGIWRSLGTDKLIF
D gene: TRDD3; J gene: TRDJ1; V gene: TRDV1; clone size: many; CDR3 DNA: TGTGCTCTTGGGGAAAAACGGCGTTGTTCTGGGGGATATGAAGGAACTTATAGACTCATCTTT; CDR3 protein: CALGEKRRCSGGYEGTYRLIF
D gene: NA; J gene: TRDJ1; V gene: TRDV1; clone size: many; CDR3 DNA: TGTGCTCTTGGGGAACTGGACGGTACGTTAACTGTGTACACCGATAAACTTATCTTT; CDR3 protein: CALGELDGTLTVYTDKLIF
D gene: TRDD3; J gene: TRDJ1; V gene: TRDV2; clone size: medium-sized; CDR3 DNA: TGTGCCTGTGACATCGTACTGGGGGACGGCTCGGGAGTCACCGATAAACTCATCTTT; CDR3 protein: CACDIVLGDGSGVTDKLIF
D gene: NA; J gene: TRDJ1; V gene: TRDV1; clone size: NA; CDR3 DNA: TGTGCTCTTGGGGAACTCCTCCTTATTCTTCCCACCCTCCAATTTGTACCTTACACCGATAAACTCATCTTT; CDR3 protein: CALGELLLILPTLQFVPYTDKLIF
D gene: TRDD3; J gene: TRDJ1; V gene: TRDV1; clone size: medium-sized; CDR3 DNA: TGTGCTCTTGGGGAACTCAGGTCTCCCTTACTGGGGGATCCCCATAAACTCATCTTT; CDR3 protein: CALGELRSPLLGDPHKLIF
D gene: TRDD3; J gene: TRDJ1; V gene: TRDV1; clone size: many; CDR3 DNA: TGTGCTCTTGGGGAACGGAGGGAGACTGGGGGATACCAAGGGTCGTACACAGATAAACTCATCTTT; CDR3 protein: CALGERRETGGYQGSYTDKLIF
D gene: TRDD3; J gene: TRDJ1; V gene: TRDV1; clone size: many; CDR3 DNA: TGCGCTGGGGGTCCCGCTTTCACCGATAAACTCATCTTT; CDR3 protein: CAGGPAFTDKLIF
D gene: TRDD3; J gene: TRDJ1; V gene: TRDV1; clone size: many; CDR3 DNA: TGTGCTCTTGGGGAACCTTCCCGCCTCCCGAAAAAACTGGGGGATACCCCCTTTACGGCCGATAAACTCATCTTT; CDR3 protein: CALGEPSRLPKKLGDTPFTADKLIF
D gene: NA; J gene: TRDJ1; V gene: TRDV1; clone size: many; CDR3 DNA: TGTGCTCTTGGGGAATCTTTTCCCAACCGGTGGCTGGGGAGATACACCGATAAACTCATCTTT; CDR3 protein: CALGESFPNRWLGRYTDKLIF
D gene: NA; J gene: TRDJ1; V gene: TRDV1; clone size: many; CDR3 DNA: TGTGCTCTTGGGTATCTCATCCTACTGAGGATACTACCGCGAAATAAACTCATCTTT; CDR3 protein: CALGYLILLRILPRNKLIF
D gene: NA; J gene: TRDJ1; V gene: TRDV1; clone size: many; CDR3 DNA: TGTGCTATTGGGGGGTGTCCCGGGATGATGTACACCGATAAACTCATCTTT; CDR3 protein: CAIGGCPGMMYTDKLIF